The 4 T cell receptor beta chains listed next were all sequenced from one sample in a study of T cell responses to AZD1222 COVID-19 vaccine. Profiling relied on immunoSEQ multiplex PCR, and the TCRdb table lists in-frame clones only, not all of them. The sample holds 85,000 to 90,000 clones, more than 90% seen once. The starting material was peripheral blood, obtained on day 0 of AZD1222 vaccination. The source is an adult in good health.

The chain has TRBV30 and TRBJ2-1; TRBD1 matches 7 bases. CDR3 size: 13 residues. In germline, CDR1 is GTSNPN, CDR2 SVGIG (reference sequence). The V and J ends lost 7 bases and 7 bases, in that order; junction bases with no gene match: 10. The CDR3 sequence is CAYDRVGINEQFF. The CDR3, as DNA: TGTGCCTACGACAGGGTGGGGATTAATGAGCAGTTCTTC.

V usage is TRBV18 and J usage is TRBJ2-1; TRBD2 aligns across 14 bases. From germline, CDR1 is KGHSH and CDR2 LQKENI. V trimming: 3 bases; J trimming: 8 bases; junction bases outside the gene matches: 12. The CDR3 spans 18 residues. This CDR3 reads CASSPRLAGGPRFYEQFF. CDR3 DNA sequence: TGTGCCAGCTCACCGAGACTAGCGGGAGGGCCAAGGTTCTATGAGCAGTTCTTC.

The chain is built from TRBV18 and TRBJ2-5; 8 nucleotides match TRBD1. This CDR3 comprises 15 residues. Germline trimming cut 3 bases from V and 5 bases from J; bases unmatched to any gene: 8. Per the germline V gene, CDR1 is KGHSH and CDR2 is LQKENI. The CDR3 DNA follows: TGTGCCAGCTCACCGGCCAGGGGGCCAGGTGAGACCCAGTACTTC. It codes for CASSPARGPGETQYF.

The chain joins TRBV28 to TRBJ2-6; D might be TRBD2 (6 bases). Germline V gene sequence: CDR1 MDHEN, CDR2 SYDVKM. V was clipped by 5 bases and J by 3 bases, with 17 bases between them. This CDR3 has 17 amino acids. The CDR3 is CASSVTAGGVGANVLTF. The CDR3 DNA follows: TGTGCCAGCAGTGTGACAGCCGGGGGAGTTGGGGCCAACGTCCTGACTTTC. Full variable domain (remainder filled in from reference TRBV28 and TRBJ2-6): DVKVTQSSRYLVKRTGEKVFLECVQDMDHENMFWYRQDPGLGLRLIYFSYDVKMKEKGDIPEGYSVSREKKERFSLILESASTNQTSMYLCASSVTAGGVGANVLTFGAGSRLTVL.